The 32 T cell receptor beta chains listed next were all sequenced from one sample in a study of T cell changes during pregnancy in multiple sclerosis (dated by TCRdb to between 2018 and 2020). Libraries were prepared through the immunoSEQ multiplex PCR assay. TCRdb re-hosts the immuneACCESS table, in-frame sequences only. Its copies lack some clones; in the studies checked, an unresolved V gene accounts for under half of them, and the cause for the rest is not known. Within this sample are tens of thousands of clones, with roughly 89% of them counted one time only. The ten largest account for approximately 2% of the sample. The sequenced sample was peripheral blood, obtained in the second trimester of pregnancy. The source is a female donor with multiple sclerosis, enrolled in a pregnancy study.

The count of this clone is one. J is TRBJ2-2 and V is TRBV27; a possible D gene is TRBD1 (6 bases). This CDR3 has 15 amino acids. Germline-derived CDR1 and CDR2 are MNHEY and SMNVEV (reference sequence). The V gene lost 10 bases and the J gene lost 0 bases, with 15 bases spanning the gap. CDR3 DNA: TGTGCCACCTCATCCGGGACATCGAACACCGGGGAGCTGTTTTTT. Encoded protein: CATSSGTSNTGELFF.

The CDR3 loop is CASSPSGYEQYF. CDR3 nucleotide sequence: TGTGCCAGCAGCCCCTCGGGCTACGAGCAGTACTTC. The chain uses TRBV6-6 and TRBJ2-7; D is uncertain. The V and J ends lost 6 bases and 3 bases respectively, with 9 bases between them. CDR1 and CDR2 (germline): MNHNY, SVGAGI (reference sequence). The CDR3 has 12 residues.

This chain uses TRBV2 with TRBJ1-1; possible D gene TRBD1, 6 bases. Trimming removed 5 bases from V and 1 base from J, with 8 bases in between. The germline V gene encodes CDR1 SNHLY and CDR2 FYNNEI. This CDR3 comprises 13 residues. The CDR3 here is CASSWDKNTEAFF. CDR3 DNA: TGTGCCAGCAGTTGGGACAAGAACACTGAAGCTTTCTTT.

J is TRBJ2-7 and V is TRBV18, with D unresolved. Germline V CDR1 and CDR2: KGHSH, LQKENI. Trimming removed 2 bases from V and 5 bases from J, with 19 bases in between. This CDR3 contains 16 residues. CDR3 in amino acids: CASSPLPAAPQHEQYF. DNA of the CDR3: TGTGCCAGCTCACCATTACCCGCCGCCCCACAGCACGAGCAGTACTTC.

This clone was recorded a few times. This rearrangement joins TRBV15 to TRBJ2-3; TRBD1 agrees at 9 bases. This CDR3 has 16 amino acids. The germline CDR1 and CDR2 sequences are LNHNV and YYDKDF (reference sequence). Trimming at V came to 5 bases and at J to 6 bases, leaving 12 bases not matched to a gene. Written as DNA, the CDR3 is TGTGCCACCAGCGGAAGACCGGGACAGGGAACGGATACGCAGTATTTT. Its translation is CATSGRPGQGTDTQYF.

The chain employs TRBV5-6 and TRBJ1-2; a possible D gene is TRBD1 (6 bases). The CDR3 totals 13 residues. Trimming cost V 3 bases and J 8 bases, with 14 bases left between them. Germline V CDR1 and CDR2: SGHDT, YYEEEE. The CDR3 loop reads CASSYQGSGGYTF. The CDR3 DNA reads as TGTGCCAGCAGCTACCAGGGGAGTGGCGGCTACACCTTC.

This chain links TRBV2 with TRBJ2-7; 7 bases are shared with TRBD2. The trim removed 3 bases at V and 7 bases at J, leaving 3 bases unmatched. The CDR3 runs 12 residues. The germline V gene has CDR1 SNHLY and CDR2 FYNNEI. The CDR3 bases are TGTGCCAGCAGTGATATGGGGGGGGAGCAGTACTTC. It encodes CASSDMGGEQYF.

The rearrangement links TRBV29-1 to TRBJ1-1; D unclear. Germline CDR1 SQVTM, CDR2 ANQGSEA. The length of the CDR3 is 13 residues. Trimming removed 6 bases from V and 0 bases from J, with 11 bases in between. The DNA for the CDR3 is TGCAGCGTCCGCGGTGTGCTGAACACTGAAGCTTTCTTT. As protein: CSVRGVLNTEAFF.

The rearrangement uses TRBV18 and TRBJ1-3; 7 nucleotides agree with TRBD1. This CDR3 comprises 16 residues. V gave up 3 bases and J gave up 0 bases; unmatched junction bases: 5. The germline V gene has CDR1 KGHSH and CDR2 LQKENI. The CDR3 DNA reads as TGTGCCAGCTCACCGGGACAGAGCCGCTCTGGAAACACCATATATTTT. As protein: CASSPGQSRSGNTIYF.

The chain has TRBV10-3 and TRBJ2-5; TRBD1 is a possible D gene (5 bases). Germline CDR1 and CDR2: ENHRY and SYGVKD. The V gene lost 7 bases and the J gene lost 1 base, with 10 bases spanning the gap. This CDR3 is 13 amino acids long. As DNA, the CDR3 is TGTGCCATCAAGGGGATTAGCCAAGAGACCCAGTACTTC. Protein: CAIKGISQETQYF.

This chain links TRBV5-4 with TRBJ1-2; 8 bases match TRBD1. The junction had 11 bases not matched to a gene; V was cut back by 3 bases and J by 7 bases. This CDR3 is 15 amino acids long. Per the germline V gene, CDR1 is SGHNT and CDR2 is YYREEE (reference sequence). CDR3 in amino acids: CASSSLAGGAVGYTF. The CDR3 bases are TGTGCCAGCAGCTCCCTAGCAGGGGGCGCGGTTGGCTACACCTTC.

The gene calls are TRBV7-3 and TRBJ2-2; 12 bases align to TRBD2. CDR3 length: 16 residues. Trimming took 6 bases from V and 4 from J; bases not matched to a gene: 6. CDR1 SGHTA and CDR2 FQGTGA come from the germline V gene. The CDR3 spells CASSPPGLAGTGELFF. DNA for the CDR3: TGTGCCAGCAGTCCCCCGGGACTAGCGGGCACCGGGGAGCTGTTTTTT.

V gene TRBV5-1 combines with J gene TRBJ2-7; 8 bases align to TRBD1. The V segment lost 5 bases and the J segment 7 bases; nucleotides outside the gene matches: 14. This CDR3 spans 15 amino acids. The germline CDR1 and CDR2 sequences are SGHRS and YFSETQ. The CDR3 nucleotides are TGCGCCAGCAGGTCCGGGACAGGTGACCCTCGGGAGCAGTACTTC. This encodes CASRSGTGDPREQYF.

The chain recombines TRBV6-5 with TRBJ1-3, with TRBD1 identical over 9 bases. V lost 5 bases and J lost 2; bases outside the gene matches: 1. The germline V gene has CDR1 MNHEY and CDR2 SVGAGI. The CDR3 has 14 residues. Here the CDR3 DNA reads TGTGCCAGCAGTGGGGACAGGGCTGGAAACACCATATATTTT. Its translation: CASSGDRAGNTIYF.

V and J are TRBV30 and TRBJ2-7, with D possibly being TRBD1 (6 bases). The CDR3 contains 13 residues. The V end lost 4 bases, the J end lost 2 bases, and 12 bases lay between the germline ends. Germline V gene sequence: CDR1 GTSNPN, CDR2 SVGIG (reference sequence). In nucleotides, the CDR3 is TGTGCCTGGACCGGGACACAAGCCTACGAGCAGTACTTC. It yields the protein CAWTGTQAYEQYF.

The chain combines TRBV11-3 with TRBJ2-5; D is possibly TRBD1 (5 bases). Trimming left V 4 bases short and J 5 bases short, with 11 bases between. CDR3 length equals 13 residues. Germline V gene data show CDR1 as SGHNT and CDR2 as YENEEA. CDR3 nucleotides: TGTGCCAGCAGCTCTCAGGGTATTGAGACCCAGTACTTC. This codes for CASSSQGIETQYF. Full variable domain (missing parts from reference TRBV11-3 and TRBJ2-5): EAGVVQSPRYKIIEKKQPVAFWCNPISGHNTLYWYLQNLGQGPELLIRYENEEAVDDSQLPKDRFSAERLKGVDSTLKIQPAELGDSAVYLCASSSQGIETQYFGPGTRLLVL.

The rearrangement links TRBV7-9 to TRBJ2-5, with D possibly TRBD1 on 5 matching bases. Trimming shortened V by 5 bases and J by 2 bases, and 12 bases separated the two germline ends. The CDR3 has 14 amino acids. Germline values: CDR1 SEHNR, CDR2 FQNEAQ (reference sequence). The CDR3 loop reads CASSHKGFQETQYF. The CDR3 region has the DNA TGTGCCAGCAGCCACAAGGGGTTTCAAGAGACCCAGTACTTC.

V is TRBV9 and J is TRBJ1-5; D is uncertain. This CDR3 is built from 10 residues. From germline, CDR1 is SGDLS and CDR2 YYNGEE. The ends were cut back, 3 bases at V and 10 bases at J, with 5 bases in the middle. The CDR3 reads CASSDKPQHF. The DNA for the CDR3 is TGTGCCAGCAGCGACAAACCCCAGCATTTT.

The J gene is TRBJ2-7, the V gene TRBV7-9, with D unresolved. The length of the CDR3 is 14 residues. CDR1 is SEHNR and CDR2 is FQNEAQ in the germline V gene (reference sequence). Deletions cut 0 bases from V and 0 bases from J, with 6 bases between. CDR3 coding DNA: TGTGCCAGCAGCTTAGCGGGCGTCTCCTACGAGCAGTACTTC. Protein sequence: CASSLAGVSYEQYF.

V is TRBV21-1 and J is TRBJ2-5; whether TRBD1, the table's D call, matches the DNA was not checked. TRBV21-1 is a documented pseudogene. The CDR3 consists of 15 residues. The CDR3 coding sequence is TGTGCCAGCAGCAGGGTTAAAGGACAACAAGAGACCCAGTACTTC. Protein sequence: CASSRVKGQQETQYF.

The chain joins TRBV27 to TRBJ2-2, with D unresolved. The germline CDR1 and CDR2 sequences are MNHEY and SMNVEV (reference sequence). The CDR3 extends over 14 amino acids. The V gene lost 0 bases and the J gene lost 6 bases, with 8 bases spanning the gap. CDR3 in amino acids: CASSLSMTSGELFF. CDR3 sequence (DNA): TGTGCCAGCAGTTTATCGATGACTTCCGGGGAGCTGTTTTTT.

Worth noting for this clone: The sample carries other DNA sequences with the same CDR3. CDR3 nucleotides: TGTGCCAGCAGCGTAGGGGCGGGAGGAGTGGGGGAGACCCAGTACTTC. Amino acids: CASSVGAGGVGETQYF. This chain links TRBV9 with TRBJ2-5, with 8 positions matching TRBD2. The J segment lost 5 bases and the V segment lost 0 bases, leaving 9 bases of the junction unmatched. The germline V gene has CDR1 SGDLS and CDR2 YYNGEE. This CDR3 is built from 16 residues.

The V call is TRBV7-2, the J call TRBJ2-1, with D uncertain. There are 12 residues in the CDR3. V lost 4 bases to trimming and J lost 4 bases, with 5 bases between them. Germline assignment: CDR1 SGHTA and CDR2 FQGNSA. CDR3 protein: CASSSGYNEQFF. CDR3 bases: TGTGCCAGCAGCTCAGGATACAATGAGCAGTTCTTC.

Of note for this clone: Germline is not matched at one junction end, which may reflect a read error. The rearrangement joins TRBV7-7 to TRBJ2-1, with 9 bases matching TRBD2. CDR1 is SSHAT, CDR2 FNYEAQ, per germline (reference sequence). This CDR3 is built from 14 residues. CDR3 DNA: TGTGCTAGCAGCCTTGGACTAGCGAACAATGAGCAGTTCTTC. This translates into CASSLGLANNEQFF.

This chain links TRBV9 with TRBJ2-7; no reliable D call. V lost 0 bases, J lost 3 bases, and 13 bases lay in between. This CDR3 has 15 residues. The germline CDR1 and CDR2 sequences are SGDLS and YYNGEE. The CDR3 bases are TGTGCCAGCAGCGTAGACCCCAGTCCAGGCTACGAGCAGTACTTC. Translating gives CASSVDPSPGYEQYF.

The V gene is TRBV12-2, the J gene TRBJ2-2; TRBD1, the table's D call, was not compared with the DNA. TRBV12-2 is a pseudogene locus. The CDR3 runs 17 residues. CDR3 region: CASRGEPGQGNTGELFF. The CDR3 nucleotides are TGTGCAAGTCGCGGAGAACCGGGACAGGGGAACACCGGGGAGCTGTTTTTT.

The chain carries TRBV7-9 and TRBJ2-5; maybe TRBD2 (6 bases). CDR3 size: 15 residues. Germline lookup yields CDR1 SEHNR and CDR2 FQNEAQ (reference sequence). V was trimmed by 3 bases and J by 1 base, leaving 12 bases between them. The CDR3 nucleotides read TGTGCCAGCAGCTTGGAGGGGCCCAGCCAAGAGACCCAGTACTTC. This sequence encodes CASSLEGPSQETQYF.

The V gene is TRBV6-1, the J gene TRBJ2-7; D possibly corresponds to TRBD2 (7 bases). The CDR3 spans 13 residues. The ends were cut back, 6 bases at V and 3 bases at J, with 12 bases in the middle. Germline CDR1 MNHNS, CDR2 SASEGT. The CDR3 DNA sequence: TGTGCCAGCAGGTCGGGGGGCCGCTACGAGCAGTACTTC. Residues: CASRSGGRYEQYF.

The genes are TRBV5-8 and TRBJ2-2, with D tentatively TRBD1 (6 bases). The CDR3 is made up of 15 amino acids. Germline CDR1 SGHTS, CDR2 YDEGEE. Trimming took 1 base from V and 3 from J, leaving 10 bases between them. The CDR3 nucleotides are TGTGCCAGCAGCTTGTGGCAGGGGTACACCGGGGAGCTGTTTTTT. Translated: CASSLWQGYTGELFF.

The chain joins TRBV6-1 to TRBJ1-1; D is ambiguous. CDR3 length: 15 residues. Germline CDR1 and CDR2: MNHNS and SASEGT. The V end lost 5 bases, the J end lost 4 bases, and 17 bases lay between the germline ends. Here the CDR3 DNA reads TGTGCCAGCAGTTTTCTTGACACGTCAGGCACTGAAGCTTTCTTT. It translates to CASSFLDTSGTEAFF.

J is TRBJ1-1 and V is TRBV19; 9 bases fit TRBD1. The germline gives CDR1 LNHDA, CDR2 SQIVND (reference sequence). V was clipped by 4 bases and J by 0 bases; unmatched bases: 9. The length of the CDR3 is 17 residues. CDR3 sequence: CASSTSGTGSMNTEAFF. CDR3 DNA sequence: TGTGCCAGTAGTACCAGCGGGACAGGGTCCATGAACACTGAAGCTTTCTTT.

V usage is TRBV2 and J usage is TRBJ2-5, with 12 bases lining up with TRBD2. CDR1 SNHLY and CDR2 FYNNEI come from the germline V gene. V trimming: 6 bases; J trimming: 2 bases; junction bases outside the gene matches: 4. The CDR3 sequence is 15 residues long. The CDR3 nucleotides are TGTGCCAGCAGGGAGGGACTAGCGGGTCAAGAGACCCAGTACTTC. Protein product: CASREGLAGQETQYF.